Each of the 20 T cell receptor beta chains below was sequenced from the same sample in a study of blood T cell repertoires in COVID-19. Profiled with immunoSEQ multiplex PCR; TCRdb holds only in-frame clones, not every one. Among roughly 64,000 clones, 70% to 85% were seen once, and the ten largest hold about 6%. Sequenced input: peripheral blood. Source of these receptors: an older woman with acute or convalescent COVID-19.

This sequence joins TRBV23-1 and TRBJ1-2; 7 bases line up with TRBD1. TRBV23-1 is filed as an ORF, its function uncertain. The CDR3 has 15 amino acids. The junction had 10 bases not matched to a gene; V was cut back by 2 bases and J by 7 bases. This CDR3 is CASSQHRQGRRGYTF. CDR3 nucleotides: TGCGCCAGCAGTCAACACCGACAGGGTAGACGTGGCTACACCTTC.

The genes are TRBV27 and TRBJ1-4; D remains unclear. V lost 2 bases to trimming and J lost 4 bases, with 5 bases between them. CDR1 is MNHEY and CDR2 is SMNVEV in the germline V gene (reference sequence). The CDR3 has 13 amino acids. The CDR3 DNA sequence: TGTGCCAGCAGTTTACTCCTTAATGAAAAACTGTTTTTT. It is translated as CASSLLLNEKLFF.

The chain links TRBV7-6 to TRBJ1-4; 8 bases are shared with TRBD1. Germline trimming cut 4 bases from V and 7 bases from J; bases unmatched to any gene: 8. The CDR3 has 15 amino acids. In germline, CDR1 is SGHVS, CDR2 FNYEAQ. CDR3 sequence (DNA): TGTGCCAGCAGCTCCTCACAGGGGGGGGTTGAAAAACTGTTTTTT. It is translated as CASSSSQGGVEKLFF.

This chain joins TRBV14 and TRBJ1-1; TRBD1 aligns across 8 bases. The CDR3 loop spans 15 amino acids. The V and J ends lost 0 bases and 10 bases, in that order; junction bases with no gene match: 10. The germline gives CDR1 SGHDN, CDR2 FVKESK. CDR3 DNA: TGTGCCAGCAGCCAAGAGGGCCAGGGGGCGCCGGGAGCTTTCTTT. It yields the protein CASSQEGQGAPGAFF.

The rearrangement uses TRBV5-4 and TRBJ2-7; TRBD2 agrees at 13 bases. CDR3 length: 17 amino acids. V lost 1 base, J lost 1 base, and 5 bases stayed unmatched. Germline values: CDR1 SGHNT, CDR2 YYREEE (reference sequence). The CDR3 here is CASSLMTSGGRSYEQYF. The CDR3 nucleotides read TGTGCCAGCAGCTTGATGACTAGCGGGGGGCGATCCTACGAGCAGTACTTC.

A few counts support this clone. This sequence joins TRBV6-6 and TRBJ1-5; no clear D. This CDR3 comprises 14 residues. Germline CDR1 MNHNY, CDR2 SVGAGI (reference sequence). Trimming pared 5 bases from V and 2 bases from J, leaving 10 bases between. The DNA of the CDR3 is TGTGCCAGCAGTCAAGCCGGGGGCAATCAGCCCCAGCATTTT. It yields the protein CASSQAGGNQPQHF.

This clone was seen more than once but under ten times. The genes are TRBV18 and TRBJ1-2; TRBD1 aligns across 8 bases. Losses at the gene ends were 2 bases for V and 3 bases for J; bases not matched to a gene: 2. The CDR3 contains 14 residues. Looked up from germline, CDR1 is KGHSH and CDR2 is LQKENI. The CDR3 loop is CASSPTTGDYGYTF. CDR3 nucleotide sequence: TGTGCCAGCTCACCAACGACAGGGGACTATGGCTACACCTTC.

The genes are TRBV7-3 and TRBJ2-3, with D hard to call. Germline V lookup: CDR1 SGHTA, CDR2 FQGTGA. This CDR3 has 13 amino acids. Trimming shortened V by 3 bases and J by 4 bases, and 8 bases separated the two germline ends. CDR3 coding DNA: TGTGCCAGCAGCTTGGGCCTCGCAGATACGCAGTATTTT. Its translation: CASSLGLADTQYF. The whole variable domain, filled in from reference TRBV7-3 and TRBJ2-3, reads GAGVSQTPSNKVTEKGKYVELRCDPISGHTALYWYRQSLGQGPEFLIYFQGTGAADDSGLPNDRFFAVRPEGSVSTLKIQRTERGDSAVYLCASSLGLADTQYFGPGTRLTVL.

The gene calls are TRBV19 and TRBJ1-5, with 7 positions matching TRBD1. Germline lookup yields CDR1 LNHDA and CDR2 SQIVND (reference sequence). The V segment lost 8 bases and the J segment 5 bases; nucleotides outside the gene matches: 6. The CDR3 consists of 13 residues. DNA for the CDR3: TGTGCCAGTCAGGGGGTAGGCGATCAGCCCCAGCATTTT. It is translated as CASQGVGDQPQHF.

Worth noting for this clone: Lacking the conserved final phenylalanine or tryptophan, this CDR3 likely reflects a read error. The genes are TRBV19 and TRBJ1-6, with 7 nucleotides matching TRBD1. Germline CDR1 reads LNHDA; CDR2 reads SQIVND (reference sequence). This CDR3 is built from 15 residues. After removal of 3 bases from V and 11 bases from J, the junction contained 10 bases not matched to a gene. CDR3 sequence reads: CASSMKEGATTPLHL. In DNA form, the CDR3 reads TGTGCCAGTAGTATGAAGGAGGGGGCGACTACACCCCTCCACCTT.

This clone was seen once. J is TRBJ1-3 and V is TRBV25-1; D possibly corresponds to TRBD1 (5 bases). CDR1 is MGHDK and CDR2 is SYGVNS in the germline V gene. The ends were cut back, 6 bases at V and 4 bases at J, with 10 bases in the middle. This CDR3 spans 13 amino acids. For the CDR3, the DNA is TGTGCCAGCAGCACGGGGGTAGGAAACACCATATATTTT. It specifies CASSTGVGNTIYF.

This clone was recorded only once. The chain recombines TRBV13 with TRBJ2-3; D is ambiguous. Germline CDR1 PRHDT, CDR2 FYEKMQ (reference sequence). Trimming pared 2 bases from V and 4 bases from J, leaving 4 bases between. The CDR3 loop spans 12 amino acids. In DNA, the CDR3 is TGTGCCAGCAGCTTACGTCCAGATACGCAGTATTTT. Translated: CASSLRPDTQYF.

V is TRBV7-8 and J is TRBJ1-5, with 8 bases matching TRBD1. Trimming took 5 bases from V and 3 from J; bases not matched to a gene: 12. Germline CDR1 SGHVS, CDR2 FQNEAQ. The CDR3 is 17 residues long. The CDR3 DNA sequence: TGTGCCAGCAGCGGGGACAGGCCCCTTATAAACAATCAGCCCCAGCATTTT. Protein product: CASSGDRPLINNQPQHF.

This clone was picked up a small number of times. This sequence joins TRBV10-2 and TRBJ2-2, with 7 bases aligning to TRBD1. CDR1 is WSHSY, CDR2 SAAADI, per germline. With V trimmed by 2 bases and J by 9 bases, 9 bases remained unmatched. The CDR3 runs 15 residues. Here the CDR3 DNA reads TGCGCCAGCAGTGAGCTTAGACAGGGAACTAGGGAGCTGTTTTTT. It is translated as CASSELRQGTRELFF.

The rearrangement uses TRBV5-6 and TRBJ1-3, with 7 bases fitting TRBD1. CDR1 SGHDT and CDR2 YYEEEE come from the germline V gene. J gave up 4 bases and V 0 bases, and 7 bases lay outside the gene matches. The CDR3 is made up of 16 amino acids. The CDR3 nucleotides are TGTGCCAGCAGCTTGGCCGTAGGGGGCAAGGGAAACACCATATATTTT. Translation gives CASSLAVGGKGNTIYF.

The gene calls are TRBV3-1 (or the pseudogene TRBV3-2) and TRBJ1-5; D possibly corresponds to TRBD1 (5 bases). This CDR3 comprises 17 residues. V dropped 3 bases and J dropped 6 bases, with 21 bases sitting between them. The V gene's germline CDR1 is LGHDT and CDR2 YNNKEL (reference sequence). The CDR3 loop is CASSQTSGAGFGQPQHF. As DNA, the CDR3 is TGTGCCAGCAGCCAGACAAGCGGGGCGGGCTTTGGTCAGCCCCAGCATTTT.

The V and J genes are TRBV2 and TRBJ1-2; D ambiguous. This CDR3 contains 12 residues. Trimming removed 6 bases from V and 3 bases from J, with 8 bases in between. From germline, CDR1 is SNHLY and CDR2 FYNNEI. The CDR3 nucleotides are TGTGCCAGCAGGATCGGGGACTATGGCTACACCTTC. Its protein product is CASRIGDYGYTF.

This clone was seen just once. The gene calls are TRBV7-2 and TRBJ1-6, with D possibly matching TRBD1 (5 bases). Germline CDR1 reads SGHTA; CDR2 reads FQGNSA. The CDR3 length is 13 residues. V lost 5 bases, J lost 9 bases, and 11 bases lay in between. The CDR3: CASSHQGVSPLHF. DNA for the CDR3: TGTGCCAGCAGCCACCAGGGTGTTTCACCCCTCCACTTT.

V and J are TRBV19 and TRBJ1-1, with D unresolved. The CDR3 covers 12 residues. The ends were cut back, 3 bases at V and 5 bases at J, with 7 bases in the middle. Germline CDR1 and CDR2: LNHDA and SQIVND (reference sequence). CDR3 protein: CASSMRGTEAFF. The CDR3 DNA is TGTGCCAGTAGTATGAGAGGGACTGAAGCTTTCTTT.

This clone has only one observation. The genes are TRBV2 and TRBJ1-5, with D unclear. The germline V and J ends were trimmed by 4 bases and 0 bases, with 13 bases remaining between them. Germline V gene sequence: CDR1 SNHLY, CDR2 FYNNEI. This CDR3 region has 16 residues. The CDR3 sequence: CASSAGIGLSNQPQHF. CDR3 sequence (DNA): TGTGCCAGCAGTGCCGGGATTGGGCTTAGCAATCAGCCCCAGCATTTT.